This T cell receptor (beta chain) was found in a study of T cell responses to AZD1222 COVID-19 vaccine. Overall study findings and caveats: The study sampled repertoires only after the peak T cell response.

For this clone: Its antigen is undetermined.

The V end was cut by 5 bases, the J end by 2 bases, with 10 bases between. The CDR3 runs 14 residues. Germline V gene lookup returns CDR1 SGHTA and CDR2 FQGNSA. The protocol was immunoSEQ multiplex PCR, while the TCRdb copy is restricted to in-frame clones and leaves out a portion. The sample shows about 130,000 clones, approximately 90% of them seen only once. This sample comprised peripheral blood, obtained on day 0 of AZD1222 vaccination. The chain couples TRBV7-2 to TRBJ1-5, with D maybe TRBD1 (6 bases). The receptor was derived from an adult in good health. CDR3 in amino acids: CASSTRQGNQPQHF. CDR3 DNA: TGTGCCAGCAGCACCCGACAGGGCAATCAGCCCCAGCATTTT.